Below, 15 T cell receptor beta chains from the same sample are listed, as sequenced in a study of beta chain features in type 1 diabetes. Sequencing targeted expressed TCRB transcripts, as all isolated RNA had been reverse transcribed. Libraries were prepared by immunoSEQ multiplex PCR; TCRdb keeps only in-frame clonotypes and omits some of them. The sample records 150,000 to 200,000 clones, roughly 60% being singletons. Study outcomes and limitations: All four CD4+ subsets of Type 1 diabetes patients contained TCRB CDR3s that were moderately but significantly shorter.

These receptors' antigens are unknown. Source material: naive CD4+ T cells from blood. These receptors originate from a man aged 30 to 39 with type 1 diabetes.

The chain recombines TRBV30 with TRBJ1-3; D unresolved. Germline CDR1 and CDR2: GTSNPN and SVGIG (reference sequence). V lost 0 bases to trimming and J lost 3 bases, with 15 bases between them. The length of the CDR3 is 16 residues. CDR3 sequence: CAWSVLLGERGNTIYF. CDR3 DNA sequence: TGTGCCTGGAGTGTACTTCTGGGAGAGCGTGGAAACACCATATATTTT.

The chain joins TRBV7-9 to TRBJ2-2; D gene uncertain. Per the germline V gene, CDR1 is SEHNR and CDR2 is FQNEAQ (reference sequence). CDR3 length equals 15 residues. V lost 7 bases to trimming and J lost 0 bases, with 12 bases between them. CDR3: CASTLTGANTGELFF. The CDR3, as DNA: TGTGCCAGCACCCTCACCGGAGCGAACACCGGGGAGCTGTTTTTT.

The chain couples TRBV7-9 to TRBJ2-1; D ambiguous. Trimming cost V 6 bases and J 3 bases, with 9 bases left between them. Germline V gene sequence: CDR1 SEHNR, CDR2 FQNEAQ (reference sequence). The length of the CDR3 is 13 residues. DNA of the CDR3: TGTGCCAGCAGACTTACCCACTACAATGAGCAGTTCTTC. It specifies CASRLTHYNEQFF. The full variable domain, rest sourced from reference TRBV7-9 and TRBJ2-1, is DTGVSQNPRHKITKRGQNVTFRCDPISEHNRLYWYRQTLGQGPEFLTYFQNEAQLEKSRLLSDRFSAERPKGSFSTLEIQRTEQGDSAMYLCASRLTHYNEQFFGPGTRLTVL.

This clone showed up just a few times. The chain is built from TRBV29-1 and TRBJ2-3; D remains ambiguous. CDR1 and CDR2 from the germline V gene are SQVTM and ANQGSEA. The CDR3 is 13 residues long. The germline V and J ends were trimmed by 4 bases and 0 bases, with 8 bases remaining between them. The CDR3: CSVVDGSTDTQYF. The CDR3 nucleotides read TGCAGCGTTGTAGACGGGAGCACAGATACGCAGTATTTT.

This clone was counted between two and nine times. V is TRBV29-1 and J is TRBJ2-2, with no clear D. This CDR3 region has 15 residues. Germline-derived CDR1 and CDR2 are SQVTM and ANQGSEA. Deletions cut 5 bases from V and 5 bases from J, with 18 bases between. The CDR3 spells CSVLTGIHPTGELFF. The CDR3 nucleotides read TGCAGCGTTTTGACTGGGATTCATCCGACCGGGGAGCTGTTTTTT.

The CDR3 loop reads CASSLGTSIVHEQFF. CDR3 DNA: TGTGCCAGCAGCCTCGGGACTAGCATTGTCCATGAGCAGTTCTTC. The chain is built from TRBV5-6 and TRBJ2-1; TRBD2 matches at 9 bases. Germline assignment: CDR1 SGHDT and CDR2 YYEEEE. V shed 4 bases, J shed 8 bases, and the junction held 10 bases outside the gene matches. The CDR3 covers 15 residues.

This clone has more than one count but fewer than ten. The genes are TRBV11-2 and TRBJ1-5; perhaps TRBD1 as D (6 bases). CDR1 is SGHAT and CDR2 is FQNNGV in the germline V gene. The V end was cut by 5 bases, the J end by 4 bases, with 15 bases between. This CDR3 is built from 15 residues. The CDR3 DNA is TGTGCCAGCAGCCGCGGGACAATTAGAAATCAGCCCCAGCATTTT. It encodes CASSRGTIRNQPQHF.

The V gene is TRBV2, the J gene TRBJ2-5, with D perhaps given as TRBD1 or TRBD2 (5 bases each). This CDR3 spans 14 amino acids. Trimming shortened V by 5 bases and J by 0 bases, and 10 bases separated the two germline ends. Germline CDR1 is SNHLY and CDR2 is FYNNEI. The CDR3 nucleotides are TGTGCCAGCAGTCCAGGGACCAACCAAGAGACCCAGTACTTC. It translates to CASSPGTNQETQYF.

This clone appeared a few times. The V and J genes are TRBV29-1 and TRBJ1-2; 7 nucleotides match TRBD1. The CDR3 runs to 11 residues. Germline trimming cut 7 bases from V and 4 bases from J; bases unmatched to any gene: 3. Germline loops: CDR1 SQVTM, CDR2 ANQGSEA. The CDR3 reads CSAGTAYGYTF. Here the CDR3 DNA reads TGCAGCGCAGGGACAGCCTATGGCTACACCTTC.

V gene TRBV25-1 combines with J gene TRBJ2-1; D remains ambiguous. Germline CDR1 and CDR2: MGHDK and SYGVNS. There are 12 residues in the CDR3. Trimming stripped 1 base from V and 12 bases from J, with 10 bases between. CDR3 amino acids: CASSESNIGQFF. The CDR3 nucleotides read TGTGCCAGCAGTGAATCGAATATCGGGCAGTTCTTC.

The chain employs TRBV29-1 and TRBJ2-1; D unresolved. Germline V gene data show CDR1 as SQVTM and CDR2 as ANQGSEA. Trimming took 5 bases from V and 8 from J, leaving 16 bases between them. CDR3 length equals 13 residues. The CDR3 reads CSVRERSDHEQFF. As DNA, the CDR3 is TGCAGCGTTAGGGAACGAAGCGACCATGAGCAGTTCTTC.

V usage is TRBV14 and J usage is TRBJ2-3; no definite D call. Per germline, CDR1 SGHDN and CDR2 FVKESK. V was clipped by 4 bases and J by 7 bases, with 18 bases between them. This CDR3 has 15 amino acids. Written as DNA, the CDR3 is TGTGCCAGCAGCCTTTTGGACCCTGCGTTCCATACGCAGTATTTT. Its translation: CASSLLDPAFHTQYF.

The V gene is TRBV27, the J gene TRBJ2-5; 7 bases are shared with TRBD2. From germline, CDR1 is MNHEY and CDR2 SMNVEV (reference sequence). CDR3 length: 16 amino acids. J lost 2 bases, V lost 3 bases, and 9 bases had no gene match. CDR3 DNA sequence: TGTGCCAGCAGTTTGGGCAGCGGGGCCATGCAAGAGACCCAGTACTTC. Translation: CASSLGSGAMQETQYF.

This chain connects TRBV6-6 to TRBJ1-3; D is undetermined. The CDR3 spans 10 residues. Germline loops: CDR1 MNHNY, CDR2 SVGAGI (reference sequence). Trimming removed 9 bases from V and 7 bases from J, with 7 bases in between. The CDR3: CASGQNTIYF. DNA of the CDR3: TGTGCCAGTGGGCAGAACACCATATATTTT.

This rearrangement joins TRBV5-1 to TRBJ1-1; tentative D call: TRBD1 (6 bases). Germline V gene sequence: CDR1 SGHRS, CDR2 YFSETQ. CDR3 size: 14 residues. Trimming removed 0 bases from V and 1 base from J, with 7 bases in between. CDR3 protein: CASSLGTENTEAFF. In DNA, the CDR3 is TGCGCCAGCAGCTTGGGGACAGAGAACACTGAAGCTTTCTTT.